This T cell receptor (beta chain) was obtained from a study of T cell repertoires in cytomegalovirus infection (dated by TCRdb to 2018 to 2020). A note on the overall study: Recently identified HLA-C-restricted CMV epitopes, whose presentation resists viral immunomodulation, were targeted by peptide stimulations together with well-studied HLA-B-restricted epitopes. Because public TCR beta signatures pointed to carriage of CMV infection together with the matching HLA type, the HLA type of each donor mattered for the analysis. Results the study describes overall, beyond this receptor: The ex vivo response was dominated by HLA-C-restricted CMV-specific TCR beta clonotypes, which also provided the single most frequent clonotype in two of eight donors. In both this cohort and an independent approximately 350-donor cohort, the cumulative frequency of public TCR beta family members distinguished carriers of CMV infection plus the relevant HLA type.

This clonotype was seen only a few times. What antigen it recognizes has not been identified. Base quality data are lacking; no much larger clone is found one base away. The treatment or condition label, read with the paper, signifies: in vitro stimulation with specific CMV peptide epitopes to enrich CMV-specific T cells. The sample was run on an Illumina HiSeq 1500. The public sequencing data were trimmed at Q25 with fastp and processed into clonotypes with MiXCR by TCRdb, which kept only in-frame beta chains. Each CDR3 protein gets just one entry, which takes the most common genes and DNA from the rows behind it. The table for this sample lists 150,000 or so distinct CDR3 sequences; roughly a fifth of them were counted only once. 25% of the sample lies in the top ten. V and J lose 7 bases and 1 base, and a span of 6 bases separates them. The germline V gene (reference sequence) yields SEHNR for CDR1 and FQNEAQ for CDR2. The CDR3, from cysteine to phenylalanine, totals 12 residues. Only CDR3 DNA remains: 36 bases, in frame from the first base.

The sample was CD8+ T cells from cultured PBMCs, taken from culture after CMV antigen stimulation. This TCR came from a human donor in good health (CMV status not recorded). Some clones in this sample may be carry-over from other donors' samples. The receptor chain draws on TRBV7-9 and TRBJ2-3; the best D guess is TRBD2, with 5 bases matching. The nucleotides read TGTGCCAGCACCGGGGGCACAGATACGCAGTATTTT. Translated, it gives CASTGGTDTQYF.